This passage covers 6 T cell receptor beta chains from one sample sequenced in a study of shared clonotypes between healthy human individuals (TCRdb year 2020). The protocol used for the library was the immunoSEQ multiplex PCR assay. Not all clones reach the TCRdb copy of this immuneACCESS table, which keeps in-frame sequences only. Checked studies attribute under half of the gap to unresolved V genes and leave the rest unexplained. The sample table holds millions of clones, of which 85% to 95% were seen once. 0.13% of the sample is in the top ten clones. Sequencing was performed on naive CD4+ T cells sorted from blood. The cell subset or site label on this specimen signifies: CD45RA+ positively selected. These receptor sequences come from a young man in good health.

This chain uses TRBV7-8 with TRBJ2-5; 8 bases map to TRBD1. V gave up 5 bases and J gave up 11 bases; unmatched junction bases: 13. Germline loops: CDR1 SGHVS, CDR2 FQNEAQ. This CDR3 is 14 amino acids long. The CDR3 is CASSQAGLGDRQYF. In nucleotides, the CDR3 is TGTGCCAGCAGCCAAGCTGGACTTGGGGACAGGCAGTACTTC.

The chain has TRBV18 and TRBJ2-7, with D tentatively TRBD1 (6 bases). Trimming left V 2 bases short and J 6 bases short, with 11 bases between. CDR1 and CDR2 from the germline V gene are KGHSH and LQKENI. The CDR3 extends over 13 amino acids. The CDR3 loop reads CASSPMEGGEQYF. In nucleotides, the CDR3 is TGTGCCAGCTCACCAATGGAAGGGGGCGAGCAGTACTTC.

The chain combines TRBV6-5 with TRBJ1-5, with 10 bases lining up with TRBD1. This CDR3 region has 14 residues. Trimming removed 6 bases from V and 7 bases from J; junction bases left unmatched: 6. Germline CDR1 MNHEY, CDR2 SVGAGI. The chain's CDR3 is CASRRQGAEQPQHF. CDR3 bases: TGTGCCAGCAGGCGACAGGGGGCAGAACAGCCCCAGCATTTT.

The J gene is TRBJ2-7, the V gene TRBV28, with TRBD2 matching over 8 bases. This CDR3 is built from 15 residues. V shed 6 bases and J 3 bases; nucleotides not matched to a gene: 10. Germline loops: CDR1 MDHEN, CDR2 SYDVKM. The CDR3 DNA reads TGTGCCAGCAGCCTTCCTCGCGGGGGGAACTACGAGCAGTACTTC. Translated, it gives CASSLPRGGNYEQYF. Full variable domain (outside the CDR3, taken from reference TRBV28 and TRBJ2-7): DVKVTQSSRYLVKRTGEKVFLECVQDMDHENMFWYRQDPGLGLRLIYFSYDVKMKEKGDIPEGYSVSREKKERFSLILESASTNQTSMYLCASSLPRGGNYEQYFGPGTRLTVT.

V gene TRBV7-2 combines with J gene TRBJ2-3; 9 bases are shared with TRBD2. The CDR3 spans 15 residues. V trimming: 5 bases; J trimming: 4 bases; junction bases outside the gene matches: 7. CDR1 and CDR2 (germline): SGHTA, FQGNSA. The CDR3, as DNA: TGTGCCAGCAGCCGCCGGGGCGGGAGGGCAGATACGCAGTATTTT. Translation gives CASSRRGGRADTQYF.

The rearrangement uses TRBV9 and TRBJ2-2, with D maybe TRBD1 (5 bases). The CDR3 totals 13 residues. Trimming took 6 bases from V and 5 from J, leaving 11 bases between them. Germline loops: CDR1 SGDLS, CDR2 YYNGEE. Here the CDR3 DNA reads TGTGCCAGCACCCAGGGCCGGACCGGGGAGCTGTTTTTT. Translating it yields CASTQGRTGELFF.